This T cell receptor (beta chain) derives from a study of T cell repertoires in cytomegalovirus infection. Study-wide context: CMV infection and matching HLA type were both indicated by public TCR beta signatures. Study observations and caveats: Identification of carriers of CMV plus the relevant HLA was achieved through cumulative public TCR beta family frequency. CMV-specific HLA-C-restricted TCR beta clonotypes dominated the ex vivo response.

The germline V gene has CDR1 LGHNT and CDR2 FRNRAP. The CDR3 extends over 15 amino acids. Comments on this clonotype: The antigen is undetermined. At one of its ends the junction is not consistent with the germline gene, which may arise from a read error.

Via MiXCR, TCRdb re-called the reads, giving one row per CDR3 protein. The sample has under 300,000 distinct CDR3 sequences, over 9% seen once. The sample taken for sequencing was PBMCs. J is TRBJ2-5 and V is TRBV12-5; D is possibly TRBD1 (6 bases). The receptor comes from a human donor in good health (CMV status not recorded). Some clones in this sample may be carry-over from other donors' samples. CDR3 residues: CASALGALQEETQYF. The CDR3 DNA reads TGTGCTAGTGCTTTGGGGGCGTTGCAAGAAGAGACCCAGTACTTC.